This T cell receptor (beta chain) was recovered during a study of shared clonotypes between healthy human individuals. The protocol was immunoSEQ multiplex PCR, while the TCRdb copy is restricted to in-frame clones and leaves out a portion. The sample has about 460,000 clones, more than 70% seen once. Without sorting, samples used about 90 million PBMCs for genomic DNA. V was pared by 1 base and J by 3 bases, with 3 bases of the junction left unmatched. CDR3 size: 16 residues. Germline V lookup: CDR1 SGHDN, CDR2 FVKESK. V is TRBV14 and J is TRBJ2-7, with 13 bases fitting TRBD2. Material: PBMCs. The sequence derives from a woman aged 40-49 years in good health. Some clones in this sample may be carry-over from other donors' samples. CDR3 bases: TGTGCCAGCAGCCAAGGACTAGCGGGAGGTGGCTACGAGCAGTACTTC. Amino acids: CASSQGLAGGGYEQYF.